This T cell receptor (beta chain) comes out of a study of blood T cell repertoires in COVID-19. About the research overall: Samples taken during acute and convalescent COVID-19 were collected in the United States, Italy and Spain. PBMCs, B-cell-depleted T cells, or T cells were the source of the cDNA or gDNA that made up the material.

In the original workflow: Estimates of nucleated cell counts were drawn from the amplification of reference gene primers. Clones were sequenced by immunoSEQ multiplex PCR, and TCRdb holds only the in-frame ones, with some missing. V, J and clone size derive from that table, while D and trimming were established from the DNA sequence. The table has about 94,000 clones, approximately 89% seen once. This CDR3 has 15 residues. Germline lookup yields CDR1 LNHDA and CDR2 SQIVND (reference sequence). V gave up 5 bases and J gave up 2 bases; unmatched junction bases: 8. This sequence originates from a human donor with acute or convalescent COVID-19. The donor label of this sample is uncertain. The specimen sequenced was peripheral blood. The chain uses TRBV19 and TRBJ1-2; TRBD1 matches 7 bases. CDR3 in amino acids: CASSASDRVNYGYTF. The CDR3, as DNA: TGTGCCAGTAGTGCATCAGACAGGGTGAACTATGGCTACACCTTC.